This is a list of T cell receptor beta chains from one sample in a study of beta chain features in type 1 diabetes. Method: immunoSEQ multiplex PCR; TCRdb's copy keeps in-frame clones and lacks some. This sample carries a few hundred thousand clones, roughly 16% of them seen once, and the ten largest clones take 0.019%. The specimen sequenced was naive CD4+ T cells from blood. The source is a woman between 18 and 29 years old in good health. Each CDR3 is given with its conserved first and last residue. Each record gives: D gene, clone size, V gene, J gene, CDR3 DNA, CDR3 protein. A D gene is named only where the DNA matches it firmly. Rows give clone size only sometimes, using once, few, many, or a class for an expanded clone.

-	-	TRBV7-9	TRBJ2-7	TGTGCCAGCAGCTTAGGTCCTACCACCTACGAGCAGTACTTC	CASSLGPTTYEQYF
TRBD1	once	TRBV11-2	TRBJ2-5	TGTGCCAGCAGCATTGACAGGGGGCGACGAGAGACCCAGTACTTC	CASSIDRGRRETQYF
TRBD2	-	TRBV9	TRBJ2-1	TGTGCCAGCAGCTCGCCGGGACTAGCGGGAGCTGGTGAGCAGTTCTTC	CASSSPGLAGAGEQFF
-	-	TRBV4-2	TRBJ1-1	TGTGCCAGCAGCCAGTCGATGGGGGGGGTGCTGGCTGAAGCTTTCTTT	CASSQSMGGVLAEAFF
-	-	TRBV7-9	TRBJ2-5	TGTGCCAGCAGCCTATGGGAGACCCAGTACTTC	CASSLWETQYF
TRBD1	few	TRBV7-2	TRBJ2-7	TGTGCCAGCAGCCTGACAGGGCCTTTAGGGGAGCAGTACTTC	CASSLTGPLGEQYF
-	few	TRBV10-3	TRBJ2-1	TGTGCCATCAGTGGCCTAGCAAGTGAGCAGTTCTTC	CAISGLASEQFF
-	-	TRBV7-2	TRBJ1-5	TGTGCCAGCAGCTTATCAACGGTGAATCAGCCCCAGCATTTT	CASSLSTVNQPQHF
-	-	TRBV30	TRBJ2-3	TGTGCCTGGAGGGACAGTGGGGATACGCAGTATTTT	CAWRDSGDTQYF
-	few	TRBV4-3	TRBJ1-4	TGCGCCAGCAGCTTGCACAACGTGCGGGTCCGCGCTAATGAAAAACTGTTTTTT	CASSLHNVRVRANEKLFF
TRBD2	few	TRBV5-1	TRBJ2-5	TGCGCCAGCAGCTGGGCGACTAGCGTATACCAAGAGACCCAGTACTTC	CASSWATSVYQETQYF
-	-	TRBV19	TRBJ2-5	TGTGCCAGTAGTGGTGGGAGGACCCAGTACTTC	CASSGGRTQYF
-	few	TRBV6-5	TRBJ2-1	TGTGCCAGCAGTATCTCTAGCGCCAATGAGCAGTTCTTC	CASSISSANEQFF
-	few	TRBV4-2	TRBJ2-3	TGTGCCAGCAGCCAAGATCGGACAGATACGCAGTATTTT	CASSQDRTDTQYF
-	-	TRBV16	TRBJ1-2	TGTGCCAGCAGCCAAGGGCCTCCAGGGAAGTATGGCTACACCTTC	CASSQGPPGKYGYTF
-	-	TRBV30	TRBJ1-5	TGTGCCTGGGGAGCCAGTTTTAGCAATCAGCCCCAGCATTTT	CAWGASFSNQPQHF
-	few	TRBV20-1	TRBJ2-5	TGCAGTGCTAGACCCCGGGAGACCCAGTACTTC	CSARPRETQYF
-	few	TRBV21-1	TRBJ2-1	TGTGCCAGCAGCCCCCGACAGGAAAGCTCCTACAATGAGCAGTTCTTC	CASSPRQESSYNEQFF
TRBD2	-	TRBV29-1	TRBJ2-7	TGCAGCGTTGAAGATTCTATAGCGGGAGTTTACGAGCAGTACTTC	CSVEDSIAGVYEQYF
TRBD2	few	TRBV29-1	TRBJ2-1	TGCAGCGTTGCTCCTAGCGGGAGGGTTAGCTCCTACAATGAGCAGTTCTTC	CSVAPSGRVSSYNEQFF
-	-	TRBV29-1	TRBJ1-1	TGCAGCGTTGCGGAGGCTGAAACTTTCTTT	CSVAEAETFF
TRBD2	-	TRBV4-3	TRBJ2-1	TGCGCCAGCAGCCAAGGGACTAGTATTGATGAGCAGTTCTTC	CASSQGTSIDEQFF
-	few	TRBV30	TRBJ1-1	TGTGCCTGGAACAGGGTGATGGTAGCTGAAGCTTTCTTT	CAWNRVMVAEAFF
-	few	TRBV5-1	TRBJ2-3	TGCGCCAGCAGCTTGGTATCCGAGGCAGATACGCAGTATTTT	CASSLVSEADTQYF
-	few	TRBV30	TRBJ2-7	TGTGCCTGGGGAGGGTTCTACGAGCAGTACTTC	CAWGGFYEQYF
TRBD2	-	TRBV2	TRBJ2-7	TGTGCCAGCAGTGCTATCTCGAGCGGGAGACCCTACGAGCAGTACTTC	CASSAISSGRPYEQYF
-	few	TRBV9	TRBJ2-3	TGTGCCAGCAGCCTCTCCAGGGGTATTAGCACAGATACGCAGTATTTT	CASSLSRGISTDTQYF
TRBD1	-	TRBV9	TRBJ2-7	TGTGCCAGCAGCCAAGCTAGGACAGGGCTGGGCGAGCAGTACTTC	CASSQARTGLGEQYF
TRBD1	-	TRBV18	TRBJ1-5	TGTGCCAGCTCACCAGGGGACAGGGTTCAGCCCCAGCATTTT	CASSPGDRVQPQHF
TRBD2	few	TRBV11-1	TRBJ2-1	TGTGCCAGCAGCTTTTTAGCGGGAGGTTACAATGAGCAGTTCTTC	CASSFLAGGYNEQFF
-	-	TRBV4-3	TRBJ1-1	TGCGCCAGCAGCCAAGTGGGGGGACGTAGCACTGAAGCTTTCTTT	CASSQVGGRSTEAFF
-	few	TRBV30	TRBJ2-7	TGTGCCTGGAGGAGGCAGGGTAAAATCAGTTGGACCTACGAGCAGTACTTC	CAWRRQGKISWTYEQYF
TRBD1	few	TRBV9	TRBJ2-2	TGTGCCAGCAGCATAGCTTGGACAGGGGCCGGGGAGCTGTTTTTT	CASSIAWTGAGELFF
TRBD1	few	TRBV5-6	TRBJ2-7	TGTGCCACCTCGACAGGGCCCTACGAGCAGTACTTC	CATSTGPYEQYF
TRBD2	-	TRBV5-1	TRBJ2-1	TGCGCCAGCGGGGGGAGTGGGACTATTGACAATGAGCAGTTCTTC	CASGGSGTIDNEQFF
TRBD1	-	TRBV6-4	TRBJ2-5	TGTGCCAGTCTCGGGACAGGGAAAGAGACCCAGTACTTC	CASLGTGKETQYF
-	few	TRBV29-1	TRBJ2-1	TGCAGCGTCAGGGGGGTCAATGAGCAGTTCTTC	CSVRGVNEQFF